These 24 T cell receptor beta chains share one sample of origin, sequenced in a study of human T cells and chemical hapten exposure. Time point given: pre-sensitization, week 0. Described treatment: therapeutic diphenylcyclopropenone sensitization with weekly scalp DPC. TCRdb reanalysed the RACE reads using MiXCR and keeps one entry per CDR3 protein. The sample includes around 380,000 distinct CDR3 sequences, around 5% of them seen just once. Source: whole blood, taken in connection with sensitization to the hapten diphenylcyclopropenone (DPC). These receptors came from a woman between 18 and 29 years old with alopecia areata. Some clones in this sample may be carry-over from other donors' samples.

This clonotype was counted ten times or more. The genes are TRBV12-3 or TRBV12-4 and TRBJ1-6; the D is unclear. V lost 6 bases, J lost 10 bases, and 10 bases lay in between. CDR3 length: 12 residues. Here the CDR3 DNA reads TGTGCCAGCAGCCGGGAGGGATCACCCCTCCACTTT. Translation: CASSREGSPLHF.

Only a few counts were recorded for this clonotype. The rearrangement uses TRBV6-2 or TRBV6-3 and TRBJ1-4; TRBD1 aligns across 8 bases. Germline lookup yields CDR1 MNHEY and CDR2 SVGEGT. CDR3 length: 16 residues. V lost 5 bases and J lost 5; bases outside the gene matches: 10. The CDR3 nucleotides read TGTGCCAGCAGTCCCGGTTGGGACAGGCCAAATGAAAAACTGTTTTTT. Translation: CASSPGWDRPNEKLFF.

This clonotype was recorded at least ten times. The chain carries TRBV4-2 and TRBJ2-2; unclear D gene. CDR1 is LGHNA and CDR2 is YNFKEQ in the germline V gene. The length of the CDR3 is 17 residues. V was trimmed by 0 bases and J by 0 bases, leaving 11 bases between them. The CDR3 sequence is CASSQDAGPSNTGELFF. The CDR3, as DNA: TGTGCCAGCAGCCAAGATGCAGGACCTTCGAACACCGGGGAGCTGTTTTTT.

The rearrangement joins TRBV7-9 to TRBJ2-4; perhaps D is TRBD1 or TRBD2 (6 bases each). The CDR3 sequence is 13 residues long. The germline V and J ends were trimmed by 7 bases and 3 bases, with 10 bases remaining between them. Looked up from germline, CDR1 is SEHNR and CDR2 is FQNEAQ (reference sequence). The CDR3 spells CASNGGDKNIQYF. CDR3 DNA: TGTGCCAGCAACGGGGGCGACAAAAACATTCAGTACTTC.

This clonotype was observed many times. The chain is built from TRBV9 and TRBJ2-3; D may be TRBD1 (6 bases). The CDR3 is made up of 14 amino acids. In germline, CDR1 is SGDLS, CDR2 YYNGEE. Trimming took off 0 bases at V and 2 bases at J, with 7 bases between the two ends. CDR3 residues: CASSVVGATDTQYF. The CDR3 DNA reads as TGTGCCAGCAGCGTAGTGGGGGCCACAGATACGCAGTATTTT. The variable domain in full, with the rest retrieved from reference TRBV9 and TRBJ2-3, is DSGVTQTPKHLITATGQRVTLRCSPRSGDLSVYWYQQSLDQGLQFLIQYYNGEERAKGNILERFSAQQFPDLHSELNLSSLELGDSALYFCASSVVGATDTQYFGPGTRLTVL.

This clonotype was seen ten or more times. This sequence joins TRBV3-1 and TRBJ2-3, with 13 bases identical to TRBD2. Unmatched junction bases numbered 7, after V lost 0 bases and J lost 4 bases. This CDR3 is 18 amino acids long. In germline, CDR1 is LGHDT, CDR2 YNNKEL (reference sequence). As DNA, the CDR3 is TGTGCCAGCAGCCAAGATCCCGGACTAGCGGGGGACGCAGATACGCAGTATTTT. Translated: CASSQDPGLAGDADTQYF.

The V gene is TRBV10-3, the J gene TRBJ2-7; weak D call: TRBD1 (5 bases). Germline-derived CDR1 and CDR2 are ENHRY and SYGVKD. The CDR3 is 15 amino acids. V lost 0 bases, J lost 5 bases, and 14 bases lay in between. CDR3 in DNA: TGTGCCATCAGTGAGTCGTTACAGGTTGGCGACGAGCAGTACTTC. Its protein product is CAISESLQVGDEQYF.

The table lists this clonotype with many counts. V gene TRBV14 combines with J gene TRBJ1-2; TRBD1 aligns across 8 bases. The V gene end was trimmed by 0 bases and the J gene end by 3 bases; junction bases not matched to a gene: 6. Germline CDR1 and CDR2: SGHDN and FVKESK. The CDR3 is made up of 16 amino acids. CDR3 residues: CASSQDLQGDYYGYTF. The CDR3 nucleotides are TGTGCCAGCAGCCAAGATCTACAGGGGGACTACTATGGCTACACCTTC.

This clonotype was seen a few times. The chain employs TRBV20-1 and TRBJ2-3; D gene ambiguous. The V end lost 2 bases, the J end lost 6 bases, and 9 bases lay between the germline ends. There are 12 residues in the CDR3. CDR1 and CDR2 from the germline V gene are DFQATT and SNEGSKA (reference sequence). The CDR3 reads CSARPHGDTQYF. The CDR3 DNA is TGCAGTGCTAGACCCCACGGGGATACGCAGTATTTT.

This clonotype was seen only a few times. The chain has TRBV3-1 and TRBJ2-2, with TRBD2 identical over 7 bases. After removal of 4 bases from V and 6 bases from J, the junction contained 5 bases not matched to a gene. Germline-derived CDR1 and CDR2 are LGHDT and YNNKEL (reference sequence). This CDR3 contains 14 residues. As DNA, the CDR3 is TGTGCCAGCAGCCTCGGACTAGTCGCCGGGGAGCTGTTTTTT. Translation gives CASSLGLVAGELFF.

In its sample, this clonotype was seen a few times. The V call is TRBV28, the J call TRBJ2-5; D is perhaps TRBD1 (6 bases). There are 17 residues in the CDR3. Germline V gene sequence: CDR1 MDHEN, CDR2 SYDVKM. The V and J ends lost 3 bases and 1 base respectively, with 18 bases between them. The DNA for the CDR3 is TGTGCCAGCAGTTTTGGTCTTTTTCAGGGGAGCCAAGAGACCCAGTACTTC. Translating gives CASSFGLFQGSQETQYF.

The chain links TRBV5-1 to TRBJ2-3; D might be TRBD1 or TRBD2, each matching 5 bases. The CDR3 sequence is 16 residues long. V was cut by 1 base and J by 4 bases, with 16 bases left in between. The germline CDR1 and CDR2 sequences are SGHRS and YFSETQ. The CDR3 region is CASSLSVKGEPDTQYF. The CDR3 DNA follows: TGCGCCAGCAGCTTGTCTGTAAAAGGGGAGCCAGATACGCAGTATTTT.

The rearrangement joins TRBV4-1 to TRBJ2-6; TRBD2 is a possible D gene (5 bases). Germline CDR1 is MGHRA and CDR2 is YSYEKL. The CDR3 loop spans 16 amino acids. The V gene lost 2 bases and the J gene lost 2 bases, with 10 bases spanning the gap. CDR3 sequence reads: CASSQRTLPGANVLTF. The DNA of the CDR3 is TGCGCCAGCAGCCAACGGACTCTACCTGGGGCCAACGTCCTGACTTTC.

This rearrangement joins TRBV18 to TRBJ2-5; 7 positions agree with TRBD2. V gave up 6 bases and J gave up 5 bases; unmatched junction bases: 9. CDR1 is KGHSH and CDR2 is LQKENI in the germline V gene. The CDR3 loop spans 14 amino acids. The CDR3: CASSPGGAWETQYF. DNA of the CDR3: TGTGCCAGCTCCCCGGGGGGAGCCTGGGAGACCCAGTACTTC. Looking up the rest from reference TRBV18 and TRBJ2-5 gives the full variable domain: NAGVMQNPRHLVRRRGQEARLRCSPMKGHSHVYWYRQLPEEGLKFMVYLQKENIIDESGMPKERFSAEFPKEGPSILRIQQVVRGDSAAYFCASSPGGAWETQYFGPGTRLLVL.

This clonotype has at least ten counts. The CDR3 DNA sequence: TGTGCCAGCAGTTTCGGGACAGAAGCTAACTATGGCTACACCTTC. It codes for CASSFGTEANYGYTF. J is TRBJ1-2 and V is TRBV12-3 or TRBV12-4, with 7 positions matching TRBD1. The CDR3 covers 15 residues. V lost 3 bases and J lost 0; bases outside the gene matches: 4.

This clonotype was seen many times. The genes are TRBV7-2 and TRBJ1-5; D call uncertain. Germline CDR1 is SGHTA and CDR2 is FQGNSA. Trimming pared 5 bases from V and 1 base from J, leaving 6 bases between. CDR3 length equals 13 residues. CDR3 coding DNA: TGTGCCAGCAGCCGGCGGAGCAATCAGCCCCAGCATTTT. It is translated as CASSRRSNQPQHF.

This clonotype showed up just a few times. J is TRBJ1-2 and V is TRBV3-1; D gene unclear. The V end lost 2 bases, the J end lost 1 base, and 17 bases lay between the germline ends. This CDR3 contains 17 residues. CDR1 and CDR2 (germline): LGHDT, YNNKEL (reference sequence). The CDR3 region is CASSQPETVVGNYGYTF. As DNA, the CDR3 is TGTGCCAGCAGCCAACCCGAAACGGTTGTGGGTAACTATGGCTACACCTTC.

The CDR3 reads CSAGSAGSGEKLFF. CDR3 in DNA: TGCAGTGCTGGGAGTGCGGGGAGCGGTGAAAAACTGTTTTTT. The chain combines TRBV20-1 with TRBJ1-4; D unresolved. V was trimmed by 5 bases and J by 7 bases, leaving 17 bases between them. Germline assignment: CDR1 DFQATT and CDR2 SNEGSKA (reference sequence). This CDR3 comprises 14 residues.

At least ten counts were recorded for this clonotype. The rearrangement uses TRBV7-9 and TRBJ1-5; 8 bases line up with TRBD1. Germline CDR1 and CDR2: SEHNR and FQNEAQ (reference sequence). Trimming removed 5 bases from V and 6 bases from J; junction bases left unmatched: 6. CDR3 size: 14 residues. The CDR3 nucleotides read TGTGCCAGCAGCCTTGGACAGGGAGCTCAGCCCCAGCATTTT. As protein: CASSLGQGAQPQHF.

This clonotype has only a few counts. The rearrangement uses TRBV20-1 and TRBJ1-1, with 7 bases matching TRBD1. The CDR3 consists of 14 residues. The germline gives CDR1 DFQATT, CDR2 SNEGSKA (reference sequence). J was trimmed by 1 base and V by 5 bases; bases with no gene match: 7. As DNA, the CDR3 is TGCAGTGCTTACCCACAGGGGAGGAACACTGAAGCTTTCTTT. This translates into CSAYPQGRNTEAFF.

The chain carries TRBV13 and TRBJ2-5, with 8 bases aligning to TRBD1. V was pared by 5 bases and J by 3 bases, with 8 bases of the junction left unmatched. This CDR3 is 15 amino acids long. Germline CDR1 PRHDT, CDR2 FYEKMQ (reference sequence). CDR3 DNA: TGTGCCAGCAGCCTAAGGACAGGGTCAAAAGAGACCCAGTACTTC. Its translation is CASSLRTGSKETQYF.

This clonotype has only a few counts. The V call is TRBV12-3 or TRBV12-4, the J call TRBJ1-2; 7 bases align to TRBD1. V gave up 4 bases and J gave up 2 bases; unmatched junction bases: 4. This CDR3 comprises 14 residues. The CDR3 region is CASSSTDRNYGYTF. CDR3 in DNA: TGTGCCAGCAGTTCCACGGACAGGAACTATGGCTACACCTTC.

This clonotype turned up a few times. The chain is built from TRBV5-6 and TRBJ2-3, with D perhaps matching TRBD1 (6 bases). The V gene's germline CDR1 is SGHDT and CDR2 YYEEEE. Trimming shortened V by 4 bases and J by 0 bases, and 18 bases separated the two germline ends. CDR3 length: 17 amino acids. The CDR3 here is CASSADDRSLSTDTQYF. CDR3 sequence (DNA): TGTGCCAGCAGCGCCGACGACAGGTCCCTTAGCACAGATACGCAGTATTTT.

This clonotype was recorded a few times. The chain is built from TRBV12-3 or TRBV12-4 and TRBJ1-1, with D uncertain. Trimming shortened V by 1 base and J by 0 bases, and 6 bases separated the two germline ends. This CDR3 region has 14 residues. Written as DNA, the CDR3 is TGTGCCAGCAGTTTAGGTAGCCTGAACACTGAAGCTTTCTTT. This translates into CASSLGSLNTEAFF.